One sample yielded the 14 T cell receptor beta chains listed below, sequenced in a study of blood T cell repertoires in COVID-19. Libraries were prepared by immunoSEQ multiplex PCR; TCRdb keeps only in-frame clonotypes and omits some of them. The sample lists approximately 250,000 clones; around 88% were seen once. The sample was peripheral blood. The receptors stem from a man younger than 40 with active or convalescent COVID-19.

V and J are TRBV4-2 and TRBJ2-1; 9 bases map to TRBD1. Losses at the gene ends were 3 bases for V and 5 bases for J; bases not matched to a gene: 11. CDR3 size: 17 residues. Germline V gene lookup returns CDR1 LGHNA and CDR2 YNFKEQ. CDR3: CASSHRPGQGADNEQFF. The CDR3 region has the DNA TGTGCCAGCAGCCACCGGCCGGGACAGGGAGCCGACAATGAGCAGTTCTTC.

V is TRBV5-1 and J is TRBJ1-4, with a weak D call TRBD1 (6 bases). This CDR3 spans 15 amino acids. CDR1 and CDR2 (germline): SGHRS, YFSETQ. V was pared by 2 bases and J by 8 bases, with 16 bases between. The CDR3 protein is CASSLNGFDREKLFF. Written as DNA, the CDR3 is TGCGCCAGCAGCTTAAACGGATTCGACAGGGAAAAACTGTTTTTT.

The chain combines TRBV21-1 with TRBJ1-5; no check of the table's D call, TRBD1, against the DNA was made. TRBV21-1 is a pseudogene. The length of the CDR3 is 15 residues. The CDR3 DNA is TGTGCCAGCAGCAAAGATGGGGCGGGCAATCAGCCCCAGCATTTT. As protein: CASSKDGAGNQPQHF.

The chain couples TRBV27 to TRBJ2-7; the D gene is possibly TRBD2 (6 bases). This CDR3 has 12 amino acids. Germline V gene lookup returns CDR1 MNHEY and CDR2 SMNVEV (reference sequence). The germline V and J ends were trimmed by 6 bases and 5 bases, with 11 bases remaining between them. The CDR3 region has the DNA TGTGCCAGCAGCCCGGGGGTCCACGAGCAGTACTTC. Its protein is CASSPGVHEQYF.

This chain links TRBV3-1 (or the pseudogene TRBV3-2) with TRBJ2-3; 8 bases line up with TRBD1. The V gene end was trimmed by 8 bases and the J gene end by 6 bases; junction bases not matched to a gene: 10. Germline CDR1 LGHDT, CDR2 YNNKEL (reference sequence). The CDR3 is 14 residues long. In DNA form, the CDR3 reads TGTGCCAGCTCCGGGACAGGCAGTGGGGATACGCAGTATTTT. This encodes CASSGTGSGDTQYF.

This clone was detected only once. V usage is TRBV4-1 and J usage is TRBJ2-1; 9 bases fit TRBD1. The CDR3 loop spans 17 amino acids. With V trimmed by 1 base and J by 6 bases, 10 bases remained unmatched. The germline gives CDR1 MGHRA, CDR2 YSYEKL. The CDR3 spells CASSQATTGTGINEQFF. The CDR3 nucleotides read TGCGCCAGCAGCCAAGCTACCACCGGGACAGGGATCAATGAGCAGTTCTTC.

The genes are TRBV27 and TRBJ2-3, with 7 bases aligning to TRBD1. The CDR3 runs to 15 residues. Per the germline V gene, CDR1 is MNHEY and CDR2 is SMNVEV (reference sequence). The V and J ends lost 2 bases and 6 bases, in that order; junction bases with no gene match: 8. In DNA form, the CDR3 reads TGTGCCAGCAGTTTACGTGGTGGCAGGGGGGATACGCAGTATTTT. This codes for CASSLRGGRGDTQYF.

This clone occurred once. J is TRBJ2-5 and V is TRBV7-9, with 8 bases aligning to TRBD2. Trimming at V came to 3 bases and at J to 2 bases, leaving 11 bases not matched to a gene. The CDR3 runs 17 residues. The germline V gene has CDR1 SEHNR and CDR2 FQNEAQ (reference sequence). The DNA for the CDR3 is TGTGCCAGCAGCTTGGGGGGTAGCGGGACCCTGCAAGAGACCCAGTACTTC. Its protein is CASSLGGSGTLQETQYF.

The chain employs TRBV7-2 and TRBJ2-7, with a possible D match to TRBD1 (6 bases). This CDR3 is built from 15 residues. Trimming took off 5 bases at V and 7 bases at J, with 21 bases between the two ends. Germline loops: CDR1 SGHTA, CDR2 FQGNSA. The CDR3 DNA is TGTGCCAGCAGCCTACAGGGCCCTTTTGCAAGGGAGCAGTACTTC. Translating gives CASSLQGPFAREQYF.

This clone was observed once. This sequence joins TRBV4-1 and TRBJ1-2; 8 bases are a match to TRBD1. Germline lookup yields CDR1 MGHRA and CDR2 YSYEKL. This CDR3 region has 14 residues. V was clipped by 1 base and J by 6 bases; unmatched bases: 4. CDR3 nucleotide sequence: TGCGCCAGCAGCCAAGCGTTGACAGGGGATGGCTACACCTTC. It translates to CASSQALTGDGYTF.

This sequence joins TRBV4-2 and TRBJ2-7, with 8 bases that match TRBD1. With 1 base clipped from V and 2 bases from J, the junction kept 16 bases outside the gene matches. The germline gives CDR1 LGHNA, CDR2 YNFKEQ. The CDR3 length is 19 residues. The CDR3 loop reads CASSQGRTGSSVGPYEQYF. In DNA form, the CDR3 reads TGTGCCAGCAGCCAAGGTCGGACAGGGTCCTCGGTGGGTCCCTACGAGCAGTACTTC.

This clone has only a few counts. The chain couples TRBV6-4 to TRBJ2-1, with 11 nucleotides matching TRBD2. The length of the CDR3 is 15 residues. Per germline, CDR1 MRHNA and CDR2 SNTAGT. V trimming: 2 bases; J trimming: 7 bases; junction bases outside the gene matches: 4. CDR3 DNA sequence: TGTGCCAGCAGTGACGGGGCTAGCGGGGGGAATGAGCAGTTCTTC. It translates to CASSDGASGGNEQFF.

This chain joins TRBV5-6 and TRBJ2-1, with TRBD2 as a possible D gene (6 bases). Germline CDR1 and CDR2: SGHDT and YYEEEE. The CDR3 contains 15 residues. V was trimmed by 2 bases and J by 8 bases, leaving 17 bases between them. CDR3 nucleotides: TGTGCCAGCAGCTTTGGTTCGTTATCGGGGGATGAGCAGTTCTTC. Protein sequence: CASSFGSLSGDEQFF.

The gene calls are TRBV4-3 and TRBJ2-1; TRBD2 matches 10 bases. This CDR3 spans 18 amino acids. The V gene's germline CDR1 is LGHNA and CDR2 YSLEER. With V trimmed by 0 bases and J by 7 bases, 12 bases remained unmatched. This CDR3 is CASSQDYVGLAGVNEQFF. The CDR3 DNA is TGCGCCAGCAGCCAAGATTATGTAGGCCTAGCGGGGGTGAATGAGCAGTTCTTC.